A selection of T cell receptor beta chains follows, all from one sample in a study of T-cell reconstitution after alpha-beta-depleted transplantation in children. TCRdb reanalysed the PCR reads using MiXCR and keeps one entry per CDR3 protein. The table has 450,000 to 700,000 distinct CDR3 sequences, over 20% seen once. The sample here was PBMCs, taken before TCRalphabeta/CD19-depleted stem cell transplant. These receptors were taken from a boy in the first two years of life with Wiskott-Aldrich syndrome, due to receive a stem cell transplant. Each CDR3 is given with its conserved first and last residue. The D gene is left open where the match is weak. Expanded clones are given a class, and other clones once, few, many or no size at all.

j_call: TRBJ2-2
v_call: TRBV5-1
d_call: TRBD1
clone_size: few
cdr3_nt: TGCGCCAGCAGCTTGCTCCCACAGGGGTCTGGGACGGACACCGGGGAGCTGTTTTTT
cdr3_aa: CASSLLPQGSGTDTGELFF

j_call: TRBJ2-1
v_call: TRBV4-2
d_call: NA
clone_size: few
cdr3_nt: TGTGCCAGCAGCCAAGAAGGAGGCCTAGCGAAGTACAATGAGCAGTTCTTC
cdr3_aa: CASSQEGGLAKYNEQFF

j_call: TRBJ2-7
v_call: TRBV11-2
d_call: NA
clone_size: few
cdr3_nt: TGTGCCAGCAGCGCGAAGTTGAGGTCCGAGCAGTACTTC
cdr3_aa: CASSAKLRSEQYF

j_call: TRBJ2-7
v_call: TRBV10-2
d_call: TRBD2
clone_size: NA
cdr3_nt: TGCGCCAGCAGGGGCCAGCGGGAACGCGACGAGCAGTACTTC
cdr3_aa: CASRGQRERDEQYF

j_call: TRBJ2-2
v_call: TRBV7-9
d_call: NA
clone_size: few
cdr3_nt: TGTGCCAGCAGGGAGAGCAGGGGTATGGACACCGGGGAGCTGTTTTTT
cdr3_aa: CASRESRGMDTGELFF

j_call: TRBJ2-4
v_call: TRBV5-1
d_call: TRBD1
clone_size: NA
cdr3_nt: TGCGCCAGCAGCCGGTTTTTCGGACAGGAGCAAAACATTCAGTACTTC
cdr3_aa: CASSRFFGQEQNIQYF

j_call: TRBJ1-2
v_call: TRBV12-3/TRBV12-4
d_call: NA
clone_size: NA
cdr3_nt: TGTGCCAGCAGTTCAGACATTAACCCCAGTGGTGGCTACACCTTC
cdr3_aa: CASSSDINPSGGYTF

j_call: TRBJ2-5
v_call: TRBV10-3
d_call: NA
clone_size: NA
cdr3_nt: TGTGCCATCAGTGAGTCTTTGATTGGAGGAGGCCAAGAGACCCAGTACTTC
cdr3_aa: CAISESLIGGGQETQYF

j_call: TRBJ2-4
v_call: TRBV5-1
d_call: NA
clone_size: NA
cdr3_nt: TGCGCCAGCCGCCTCGGAGCGGAAAAAAACATTCAGTACTTC
cdr3_aa: CASRLGAEKNIQYF

j_call: TRBJ2-2
v_call: TRBV27
d_call: TRBD2
clone_size: few
cdr3_nt: TGTGCCAGCAGTTTTTCTAGCGGGAGGGCCTACACCGGGGAGCTGTTTTTT
cdr3_aa: CASSFSSGRAYTGELFF

j_call: TRBJ1-2
v_call: TRBV6-6
d_call: NA
clone_size: NA
cdr3_nt: TGTGCCAGCAGTGGACCTCCTGGCTACACCTTC
cdr3_aa: CASSGPPGYTF

j_call: TRBJ2-7
v_call: TRBV5-4
d_call: TRBD2
clone_size: NA
cdr3_nt: TGTGCCAGCAGCAACAAGGGACTAGCGGGAGTGGGGGAGCAGTACTTC
cdr3_aa: CASSNKGLAGVGEQYF

j_call: TRBJ2-5
v_call: TRBV6-5
d_call: NA
clone_size: few
cdr3_nt: TGTGCCAGCAGTTACCGTGACGGGACATACCAAGAGACCCAGTACTTC
cdr3_aa: CASSYRDGTYQETQYF

j_call: TRBJ2-1
v_call: TRBV4-1
d_call: TRBD2
clone_size: few
cdr3_nt: TGCGCCAGCAGCCAATTCTACGGGACTAGTGACAATGAGCAGTTCTTC
cdr3_aa: CASSQFYGTSDNEQFF

j_call: TRBJ2-7
v_call: TRBV20-1
d_call: NA
clone_size: NA
cdr3_nt: TGCAGTGCTAGATTCGCCCCGGGCGAGCAGTACTTC
cdr3_aa: CSARFAPGEQYF

j_call: TRBJ2-7
v_call: TRBV20-1
d_call: TRBD2
clone_size: NA
cdr3_nt: TGCAGTGCTATAAGCGGGAGCTCCTACGAGCAGTACTTC
cdr3_aa: CSAISGSSYEQYF

j_call: TRBJ2-3
v_call: TRBV20-1
d_call: TRBD2
clone_size: NA
cdr3_nt: TGCAGTGCTAGCACCGGGACTAACACAGATACGCAGTATTTT
cdr3_aa: CSASTGTNTDTQYF

j_call: TRBJ2-4
v_call: TRBV5-1
d_call: TRBD2
clone_size: few
cdr3_nt: TGCGCCAGCAGCTTGGAGGCTTCAGTGCGGGGGAACATTCAGTACTTC
cdr3_aa: CASSLEASVRGNIQYF

j_call: TRBJ2-3
v_call: TRBV7-3
d_call: TRBD2
clone_size: NA
cdr3_nt: TGTGCCAGCAGCTTAAGCCCTAGCGGGAGCACAGATACGCAGTATTTT
cdr3_aa: CASSLSPSGSTDTQYF

j_call: TRBJ1-1
v_call: TRBV29-1
d_call: NA
clone_size: few
cdr3_nt: TGCAGCGTCGACAGCGGGAACACTGAAGCTTTCTTT
cdr3_aa: CSVDSGNTEAFF

j_call: TRBJ2-5
v_call: TRBV4-1
d_call: TRBD2
clone_size: few
cdr3_nt: TGCGCCAGCAGCCAAGATGAGGCTAGCGGGGTTCAAGAGACCCAGTACTTC
cdr3_aa: CASSQDEASGVQETQYF

j_call: TRBJ1-2
v_call: TRBV29-1
d_call: NA
clone_size: few
cdr3_nt: TGCAGCGTGCCCCGACCGCCGGGGGAATATGGCTACACCTTC
cdr3_aa: CSVPRPPGEYGYTF

j_call: TRBJ2-7
v_call: TRBV6-6
d_call: TRBD1
clone_size: NA
cdr3_nt: TGTGCCAGCAGCTACAGGGGGCCCTACGAGCAGTACTTC
cdr3_aa: CASSYRGPYEQYF

j_call: TRBJ1-5
v_call: TRBV7-2
d_call: NA
clone_size: few
cdr3_nt: TGTGCCAGCAGCCGAACCGGGACTGGTAATCAGCCCCAGCATTTT
cdr3_aa: CASSRTGTGNQPQHF

j_call: TRBJ2-1
v_call: TRBV5-1
d_call: TRBD2
clone_size: once
cdr3_nt: TGCGCCAGCAGCCATGAGACTAGCGGGAGTTCGAGAAGCAATGAGCAGTTCTTC
cdr3_aa: CASSHETSGSSRSNEQFF

j_call: TRBJ2-1
v_call: TRBV27
d_call: NA
clone_size: once
cdr3_nt: TGTGCCAGCAGTTTAGGGACCCCGTGGAATGAGCAGTTCTTC
cdr3_aa: CASSLGTPWNEQFF